This TCR beta chain was sequenced in a study of graft-versus-host responses after intestinal transplantation. Whole-study context: As for transplant type, recipients had multivisceral, liver-intestinal, or isolated intestinal grafts. Every one of the recipients received anti-thymocyte globulin induction and afterwards took tacrolimus and steroids for roughly three years. Study-wide results and caveats: Elevated graft-versus-host to host-versus-graft clonal ratios in allografts were recorded for patients with graft-donor T cell macrochimerism. Recipient marrow held GvH clones, some first seen in ileum or blood.

CDR3 length: 14 amino acids. CDR1 is LNHDA and CDR2 is SQIVND in the germline V gene (reference sequence). The ends were cut back, 10 bases at V and 0 bases at J, with 13 bases in the middle. Some clones are missing from TCRdb's copy, which holds only in-frame ones; the method was immunoSEQ multiplex PCR. The table lists around 77,000 clones, about 94% of them singletons. A word on this clone: Its matching antigen is unknown.

The sequenced sample was unstimulated CD8+ T cells sorted from spleen or lymph node cells, obtained before intestinal transplant. This rearrangement joins TRBV19 to TRBJ1-5, with a possible D match to TRBD1 (5 bases). This TCR was sampled from a human donor who received an intestinal transplant. The CDR3 here is CATHRPYSNQPQHF. CDR3 in DNA: TGTGCCACCCACAGGCCCTATAGCAATCAGCCCCAGCATTTT.